A selection of T cell receptor beta chains follows, all from one sample in a study of somatic mutations in cytotoxic T cells in rheumatoid arthritis. Profiling relied on immunoSEQ multiplex PCR, and the TCRdb table lists in-frame clones only, not all of them. Here the sample spans 19,000 or so clones, around 85% being singletons. Sequences were obtained from CD8+ T cells sorted from blood. These receptors all come from a man aged 40-49 years in good health. Both conserved end residues are part of each CDR3. Fields, in order: CDR3 length, V gene, D gene, CDR3 protein. The D gene is left open where the match is weak.

CDR3 length: 16; V gene: TRBV4-2; D gene: NA; CDR3 protein: CASSQDLGVLHYEQFF
CDR3 length: 12; V gene: TRBV2; D gene: TRBD2; CDR3 protein: CASLAGSYEQYF
CDR3 length: 17; V gene: TRBV4-1; D gene: TRBD2; CDR3 protein: CASSRKNGSGSFYEQFF
CDR3 length: 14; V gene: TRBV7-8; D gene: NA; CDR3 protein: CASSLDTSIYEQYF
CDR3 length: 16; V gene: TRBV9; D gene: TRBD2; CDR3 protein: CASSAGLDGRAYEQYF
CDR3 length: 13; V gene: TRBV29-1; D gene: NA; CDR3 protein: CSVDPALNTEAFF
CDR3 length: 16; V gene: TRBV4-3; D gene: NA; CDR3 protein: CASSQEMSDSNYGYTF
CDR3 length: 12; V gene: TRBV7-2; D gene: NA; CDR3 protein: CASSLGTYTQYF
CDR3 length: 14; V gene: TRBV27; D gene: TRBD1; CDR3 protein: CASKKGQGANEQFF
CDR3 length: 11; V gene: TRBV27; D gene: NA; CDR3 protein: CASTRGNTQYF
CDR3 length: 17; V gene: TRBV7-3; D gene: NA; CDR3 protein: CASSFGRDSTYQETQYF
CDR3 length: 14; V gene: TRBV27; D gene: NA; CDR3 protein: CASSLQGYSYEQYF
CDR3 length: 15; V gene: TRBV5-1; D gene: TRBD1; CDR3 protein: CASSVNRGRKSEAFF
CDR3 length: 12; V gene: TRBV28; D gene: NA; CDR3 protein: CASSSDSYEQFF
CDR3 length: 13; V gene: TRBV28; D gene: NA; CDR3 protein: CASNPSKTDTQYF
CDR3 length: 17; V gene: TRBV6-4; D gene: NA; CDR3 protein: CASSDLDTRVSSYEQYF
CDR3 length: 14; V gene: TRBV19; D gene: NA; CDR3 protein: CASTRGRTDYGYTF
CDR3 length: 12; V gene: TRBV4-3; D gene: NA; CDR3 protein: CASSPGGNTIYF
CDR3 length: 13; V gene: TRBV28; D gene: NA; CDR3 protein: CASSSSREETQYF
CDR3 length: 15; V gene: TRBV4-3; D gene: NA; CDR3 protein: CASSSPAEATGELFF
CDR3 length: 17; V gene: TRBV5-4; D gene: NA; CDR3 protein: CASSSGGLARSSDTQYF
CDR3 length: 16; V gene: TRBV19; D gene: TRBD1; CDR3 protein: CASSIGTGTGGPEQYF
CDR3 length: 14; V gene: TRBV11-2; D gene: TRBD2; CDR3 protein: CASSLDVGGDTQYF
CDR3 length: 19; V gene: TRBV14; D gene: NA; CDR3 protein: CASSQDMVSVVGSNEKLFF
CDR3 length: 18; V gene: TRBV4-1; D gene: NA; CDR3 protein: CASSQPSVGRGSSYEQYF
CDR3 length: 13; V gene: TRBV15; D gene: TRBD1; CDR3 protein: CATSRSWTGECFF
CDR3 length: 15; V gene: TRBV7-2; D gene: NA; CDR3 protein: CASSLVSSNTGELFF
CDR3 length: 15; V gene: TRBV15; D gene: TRBD1; CDR3 protein: CATGPDRGQSHGYTF
CDR3 length: 14; V gene: TRBV27; D gene: NA; CDR3 protein: CASSLYGGNQPQHF
CDR3 length: 11; V gene: TRBV27; D gene: NA; CDR3 protein: CASPLANTQYF
CDR3 length: 15; V gene: TRBV6-1; D gene: TRBD2; CDR3 protein: CASSRLALASDTQYF
CDR3 length: 15; V gene: TRBV27; D gene: NA; CDR3 protein: CASSNPGQGSYEQYF
CDR3 length: 13; V gene: TRBV19; D gene: NA; CDR3 protein: CASSIGLTYEQYF